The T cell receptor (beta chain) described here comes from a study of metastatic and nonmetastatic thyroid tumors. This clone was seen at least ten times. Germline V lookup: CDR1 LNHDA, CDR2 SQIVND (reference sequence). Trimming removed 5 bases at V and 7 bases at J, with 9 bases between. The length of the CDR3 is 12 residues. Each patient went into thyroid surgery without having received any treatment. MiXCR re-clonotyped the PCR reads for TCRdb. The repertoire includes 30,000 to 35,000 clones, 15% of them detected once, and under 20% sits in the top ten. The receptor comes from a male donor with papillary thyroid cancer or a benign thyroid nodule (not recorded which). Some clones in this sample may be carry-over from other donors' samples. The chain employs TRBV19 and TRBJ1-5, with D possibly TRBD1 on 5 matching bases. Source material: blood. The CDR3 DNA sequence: TGTGCCAGTAGTGGGGGGGGACAGCCCCAGCATTTT. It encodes CASSGGGQPQHF.